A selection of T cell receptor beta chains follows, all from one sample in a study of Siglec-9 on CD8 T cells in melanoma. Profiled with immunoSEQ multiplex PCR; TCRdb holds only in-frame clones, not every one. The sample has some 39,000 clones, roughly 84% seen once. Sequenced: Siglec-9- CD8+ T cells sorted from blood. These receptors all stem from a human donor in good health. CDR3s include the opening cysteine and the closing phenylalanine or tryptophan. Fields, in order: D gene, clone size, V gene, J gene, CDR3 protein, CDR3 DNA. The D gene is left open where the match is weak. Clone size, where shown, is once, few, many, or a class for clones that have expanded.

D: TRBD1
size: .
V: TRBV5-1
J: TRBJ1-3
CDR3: CASRGTGEGNTIYF
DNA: TGCGCCAGCAGGGGGACAGGGGAAGGAAACACCATATATTTT

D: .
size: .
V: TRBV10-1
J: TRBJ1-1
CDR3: CASRGEDTEAFF
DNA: TGCGCCAGCAGAGGTGAGGACACTGAAGCTTTCTTT

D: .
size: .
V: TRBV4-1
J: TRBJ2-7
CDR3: CASSLGPDSYEQYF
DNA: TGCGCCAGCAGCCTCGGACCAGACTCCTACGAGCAGTACTTC

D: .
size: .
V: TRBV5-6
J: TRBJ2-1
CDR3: CASWDGPRGNEQFF
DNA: TGTGCCAGCTGGGACGGACCCCGAGGCAATGAGCAGTTCTTC

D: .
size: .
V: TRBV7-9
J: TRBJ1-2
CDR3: CASSSTEYYGYTF
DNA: TGTGCCAGCAGCTCGACCGAATACTATGGCTACACCTTC

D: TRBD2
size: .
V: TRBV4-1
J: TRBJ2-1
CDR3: CASSQVVGGNREQFF
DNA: TGCGCCAGCAGCCAAGTCGTCGGGGGGAACCGAGAGCAGTTCTTC

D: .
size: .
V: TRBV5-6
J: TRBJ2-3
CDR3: CASSLAGSGITDTQYF
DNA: TGTGCCAGCAGCTTGGCCGGTAGCGGTATCACAGATACGCAGTATTTT

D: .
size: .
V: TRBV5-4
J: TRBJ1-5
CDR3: CASSLGSNQPQHF
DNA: TGTGCCAGCAGCTTGGGTAGCAATCAGCCCCAGCATTTT

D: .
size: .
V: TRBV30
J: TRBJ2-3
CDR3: CAWSAGADTQYF
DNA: TGTGCCTGGAGTGCCGGGGCAGATACGCAGTATTTT

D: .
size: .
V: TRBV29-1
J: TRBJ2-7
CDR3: CSVWAGYEQYF
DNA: TGCAGCGTTTGGGCAGGCTACGAGCAGTACTTC

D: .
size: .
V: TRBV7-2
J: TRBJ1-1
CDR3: CASSLALTGNTEAFF
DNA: TGTGCCAGCAGCTTAGCTCTAACAGGGAACACTGAAGCTTTCTTT

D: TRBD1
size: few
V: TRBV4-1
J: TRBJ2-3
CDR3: CASSTRQGKATDTQYF
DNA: TGCGCCAGCAGCACCCGACAGGGGAAGGCCACAGATACGCAGTATTTT

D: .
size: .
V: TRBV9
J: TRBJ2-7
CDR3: CASSAGPAYEQYF
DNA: TGTGCCAGCAGCGCCGGGCCCGCCTACGAGCAGTACTTC

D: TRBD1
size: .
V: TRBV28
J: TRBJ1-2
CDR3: CASSAPGQAFTDYGYTF
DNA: TGTGCCAGCAGTGCCCCGGGACAGGCCTTCACGGACTATGGCTACACCTTC

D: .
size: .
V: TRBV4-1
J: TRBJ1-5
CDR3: CASSQNLLWPQHF
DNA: TGCGCCAGCAGCCAAAACCTTCTGTGGCCCCAGCATTTT

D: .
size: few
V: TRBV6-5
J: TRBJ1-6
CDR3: CASSPHGSPLHF
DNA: TGTGCCAGCAGTCCACATGGCTCACCCCTCCACTTT

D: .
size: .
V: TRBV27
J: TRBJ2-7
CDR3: CASSLSRLGYTYEQYF
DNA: TGTGCCAGCAGTTTGTCCCGATTGGGGTACACCTACGAGCAGTACTTC

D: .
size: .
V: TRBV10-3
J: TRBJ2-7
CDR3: CAISIDDSYEQYF
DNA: TGTGCCATCAGTATCGACGACAGCTACGAGCAGTACTTC

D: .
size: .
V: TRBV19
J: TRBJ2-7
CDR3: CASSIVGAGGEQYF
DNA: TGTGCCAGTAGTATTGTAGGGGCTGGTGGCGAGCAGTACTTC

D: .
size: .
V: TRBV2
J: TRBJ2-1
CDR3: CASSDRDPSREQFF
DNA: TGTGCCAGCAGTGATAGGGATCCCAGCCGTGAGCAGTTCTTC

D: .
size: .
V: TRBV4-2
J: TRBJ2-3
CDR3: CASSQDEKDTQYF
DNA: TGTGCCAGCAGCCAAGATGAGAAAGATACGCAGTATTTT

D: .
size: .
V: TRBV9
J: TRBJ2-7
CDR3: CASSVNIGSYEQYF
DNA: TGTGCCAGCAGCGTAAATATCGGATCCTATGAGCAGTACTTC

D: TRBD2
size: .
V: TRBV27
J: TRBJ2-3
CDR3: CASSFDLAGVTDTQYF
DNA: TGTGCCAGCAGTTTCGACCTAGCGGGAGTTACAGATACGCAGTATTTT

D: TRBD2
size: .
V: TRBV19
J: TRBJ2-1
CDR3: CASSIYSGNYNEQFF
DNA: TGTGCCAGTAGTATATATAGCGGGAACTACAATGAGCAGTTCTTC

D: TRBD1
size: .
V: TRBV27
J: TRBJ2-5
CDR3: CASSPYQGEETQYF
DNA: TGTGCCAGCAGTCCATATCAGGGGGAAGAGACCCAGTACTTC

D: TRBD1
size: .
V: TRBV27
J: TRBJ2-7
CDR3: CASSSWDSVGEQYF
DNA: TGTGCCAGCAGTTCTTGGGACAGTGTGGGGGAGCAGTACTTC

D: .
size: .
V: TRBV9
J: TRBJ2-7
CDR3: CASSAGLQELEQYF
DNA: TGTGCCAGCAGCGCGGGACTCCAAGAACTCGAGCAGTACTTC

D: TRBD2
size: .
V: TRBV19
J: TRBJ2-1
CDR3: CASSILAGPLNEQFF
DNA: TGTGCCAGTAGTATTTTAGCGGGGCCTCTAAATGAGCAGTTCTTC

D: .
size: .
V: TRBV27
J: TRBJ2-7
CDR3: CASSLLTDPYEQYF
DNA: TGTGCCAGCAGTTTATTGACAGACCCCTACGAGCAGTACTTC

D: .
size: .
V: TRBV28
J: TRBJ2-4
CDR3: CASSDDLGVKNIQYF
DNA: TGTGCCAGCAGTGATGATCTGGGCGTTAAAAACATTCAGTACTTC

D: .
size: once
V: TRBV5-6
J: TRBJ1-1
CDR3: CASSGGQNTEAFF
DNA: TGTGCCAGCAGCGGGGGGCAGAACACTGAAGCTTTCTTT

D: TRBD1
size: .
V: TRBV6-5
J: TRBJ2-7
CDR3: CASSYSVGQATYEQYF
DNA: TGTGCCAGCAGTTACTCAGTGGGACAGGCCACATACGAGCAGTACTTC

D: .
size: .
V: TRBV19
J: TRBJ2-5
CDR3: CAWQWYQETQYF
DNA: TGTGCCTGGCAGTGGTACCAAGAGACCCAGTACTTC

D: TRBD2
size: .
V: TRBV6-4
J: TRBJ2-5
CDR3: CASSASGGAQETQYF
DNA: TGTGCCAGCAGTGCTAGCGGGGGGGCCCAAGAGACCCAGTACTTC

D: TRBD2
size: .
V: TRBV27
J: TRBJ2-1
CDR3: CASSLAGVFNEQFF
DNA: TGTGCCAGCAGTTTAGCGGGGGTTTTCAATGAGCAGTTCTTC

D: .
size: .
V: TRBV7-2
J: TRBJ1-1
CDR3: CASSFFGSREMNTEAFF
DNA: TGTGCCAGCAGCTTTTTTGGATCGCGGGAGATGAACACTGAAGCTTTCTTT

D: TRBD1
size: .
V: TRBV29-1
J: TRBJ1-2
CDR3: CSVGPGQGHGDYGYTF
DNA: TGCAGCGTTGGGCCCGGACAGGGACATGGTGACTATGGCTACACCTTC

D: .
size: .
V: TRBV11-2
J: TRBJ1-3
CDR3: CASSFLRRAGNTIYF
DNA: TGTGCCAGCAGCTTCCTAAGGAGGGCTGGAAACACCATATATTTT

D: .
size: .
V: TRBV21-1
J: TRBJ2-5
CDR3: CASSPRGGETQYF
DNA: TGTGCCAGCAGCCCTCGCGGGGGAGAGACCCAGTACTTC

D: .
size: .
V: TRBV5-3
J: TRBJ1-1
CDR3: CARSSHVGTNHLNTEAFF
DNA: TGTGCCAGAAGCTCCCACGTGGGGACAAACCATCTGAACACTGAAGCTTTCTTT

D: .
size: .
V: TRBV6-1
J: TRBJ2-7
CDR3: CASSEMEYEQYF
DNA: TGTGCCAGCAGTGAGATGGAGTACGAGCAGTACTTC

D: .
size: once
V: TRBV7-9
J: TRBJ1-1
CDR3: CASSPPGGTEAFF
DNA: TGTGCCAGCAGCCCCCCTGGCGGAACTGAAGCTTTCTTT

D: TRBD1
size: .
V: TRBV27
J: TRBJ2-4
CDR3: CASSPTQGVDIQYF
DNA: TGTGCCAGCAGTCCCACACAGGGGGTGGACATTCAGTACTTC

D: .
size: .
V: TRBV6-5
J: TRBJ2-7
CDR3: CASSYSQSSYEQYF
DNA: TGTGCCAGCAGTTACAGCCAGTCCTCCTACGAGCAGTACTTC

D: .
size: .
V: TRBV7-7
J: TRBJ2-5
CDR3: CASSPTFQRAGSQETQYF
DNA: TGTGCTAGCAGCCCTACGTTTCAGAGGGCAGGCAGTCAAGAGACCCAGTACTTC

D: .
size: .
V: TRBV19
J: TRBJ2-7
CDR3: CASSPSAGPYEQYF
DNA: TGTGCCAGTAGTCCCTCGGCGGGCCCCTACGAGCAGTACTTC

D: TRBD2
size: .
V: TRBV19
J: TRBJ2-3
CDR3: CASSMTSGSTDTQYF
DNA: TGTGCCAGTAGTATGACTAGCGGATCTACAGATACGCAGTATTTT

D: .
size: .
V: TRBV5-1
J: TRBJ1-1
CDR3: CASSLAQAMNTEAFF
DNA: TGCGCCAGCAGCTTGGCACAGGCGATGAACACTGAAGCTTTCTTT

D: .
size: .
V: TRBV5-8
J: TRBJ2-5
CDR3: CASSLEGGPRQETQYF
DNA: TGTGCCAGCAGCTTGGAGGGAGGACCACGTCAAGAGACCCAGTACTTC

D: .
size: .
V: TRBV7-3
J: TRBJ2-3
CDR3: CASSLTGVGDTQYF
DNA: TGTGCCAGCAGCTTAACGGGAGTCGGAGATACGCAGTATTTT

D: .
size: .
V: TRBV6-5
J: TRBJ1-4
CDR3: CASSYSQLSNEKLFF
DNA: TGTGCCAGCAGTTACTCCCAGTTGTCTAATGAAAAACTGTTTTTT

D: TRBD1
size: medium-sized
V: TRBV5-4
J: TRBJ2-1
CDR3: CASSDRVGDNEQFF
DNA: TGTGCCAGCAGTGACAGGGTCGGAGACAATGAGCAGTTCTTC